This note documents a single T cell receptor beta chain sequence. The study enrolled healthy HIV-negative adults without recent acute infections or vaccinations as donors. Among the donors, all were Caucasian adults who lived in Nashville, Tennessee. Only in-frame clones appear in the TCRdb table, and some are missing; sequencing was by immunoSEQ multiplex PCR. This repertoire shows around 1.5 million clones, roughly 98% found once; its top ten account for roughly 0.42%. This sample is drawn from a study of shared clonotypes between healthy human individuals. V lost 0 bases and J lost 7, with 12 bases in between. Germline CDR1 reads GTSNPN; CDR2 reads SVGIG (reference sequence). The CDR3 runs 13 residues.

The specimen sequenced was naive CD4+ T cells sorted from blood. Specified subset: CD45RA+ positively selected. The TCR was taken from a man aged 30 to 45 in good health. This chain links TRBV30 with TRBJ1-1, with a possible D match to TRBD1 (5 bases). CDR3 in amino acids: CAWSVSRGGEAFF. The CDR3 DNA follows: TGTGCCTGGAGTGTATCTCGGGGGGGTGAAGCTTTCTTT. Complete variable domain (other parts from reference TRBV30 and TRBJ1-1): SQTIHQWPATLVQPVGSPLSLECTVEGTSNPNLYWYRQAAGRGLQLLFYSVGIGQISSEVPQNLSASRPQDRQFILSSKKLLLSDSGFYLCAWSVSRGGEAFFGQGTRLTVV.